A single T cell receptor (beta chain) is shown here with its context. Using immunoSEQ multiplex PCR, the repertoire was profiled, and TCRdb retains in-frame clones only, with some absent. The sample carries 200,000 or so clones, around 88% recorded once. This specimen belongs to a study of T cell responses to AZD1222 COVID-19 vaccine. Germline V gives CDR1 SGHAT, CDR2 FQNNGV. This CDR3 spans 14 amino acids. Trimming cost V 1 base and J 1 base, with 7 bases left between them. The sequenced sample was peripheral blood, obtained on day 0 of AZD1222 vaccination. This TCR derives from an adult in good health. The rearrangement uses TRBV11-2 and TRBJ2-5; possibly TRBD1 or TRBD2 for D (6 bases each). This chain's CDR3 is CASSLAGAQETQYF. Here the CDR3 DNA reads TGTGCCAGCAGCTTAGCGGGGGCCCAAGAGACCCAGTACTTC.